This T cell receptor beta chain appears in the sequencing data of a study of naive and memory T cell subsets. Four subsets defined by CD45RA and CD27 were sorted after CD3, CD4, CD8 and live/dead staining. On this clonotype: Its target is unknown.

Both TRBC1 and TRBC2 were covered by a beta constant-region primer of two equimolar oligonucleotides. Four rounds of PCR amplified the ligated cDNA using nested alpha and beta constant-region primers plus SP2. TCRdb re-called the UMI-ligation and nested PCR reads through MiXCR, storing one row per CDR3 protein. This table has 140,000 to 150,000 distinct CDR3 sequences, 22% appearing once. Study-level results: Especially in CD8 cells, naive repertoires contained a few larger clonotypes, possibly CD45RA-re-expressing memory cells.

CDR3 length: 15 residues. V lost 5 bases to trimming and J lost 3 bases, with 13 bases between them. CDR1 is SGHVS and CDR2 is FNYEAQ in the germline V gene. This chain joins TRBV7-6 and TRBJ1-4, with D possibly TRBD1 on 6 matching bases. Sequenced sample: naive CD4+ T cells from blood. The clonotype was recovered from a human donor in good health. The CDR3 loop reads CASSKAYRANEKLFF. CDR3 DNA sequence: TGTGCCAGCAGCAAAGCGTACAGGGCTAATGAAAAACTGTTTTTT. Drawing the rest from reference TRBV7-6 and TRBJ1-4, the complete variable domain is GAGVSQSPRYKVTKRGQDVALRCDPISGHVSLYWYRQALGQGPEFLTYFNYEAQQDKSGLPNDRFSAERPEGSISTLTIQRTEQRDSAMYRCASSKAYRANEKLFFGSGTQLSVL.